Below are 9 T cell receptor beta chains sequenced from a single sample in a study of blood T cell repertoires in COVID-19. Here immunoSEQ multiplex PCR was the method, and the copy in TCRdb shows in-frame clones only, minus some. The data contain tens of thousands of clones, 83% of them singletons. Sequenced: peripheral blood. The receptors derive from a man in his 70s with acute or convalescent COVID-19.

The chain employs TRBV19 and TRBJ1-5; TRBD1 aligns across 7 bases. The CDR3 loop spans 14 amino acids. V gave up 6 bases and J gave up 5 bases; unmatched junction bases: 7. Looked up from germline, CDR1 is LNHDA and CDR2 is SQIVND (reference sequence). The CDR3 DNA follows: TGTGCCAGTAGAATGGGACAGATCGATCAGCCCCAGCATTTT. Translation: CASRMGQIDQPQHF.

A few counts support this clone. The V gene is TRBV21-1, the J gene TRBJ2-3; no DNA check was done on the table's D call, TRBD2. TRBV21-1 is termed a pseudogene. This CDR3 is 17 amino acids long. The CDR3 coding sequence is TGTGCCAGCAGCAAAGTGGCGGGGGGGCGGAGCACAGATACGCAGTATTTT. Protein: CASSKVAGGRSTDTQYF.

The CDR3 loop reads CASSQLIGPGSYEQYF. As DNA, the CDR3 is TGTGCCAGCAGCCAGTTGATAGGACCGGGGTCCTACGAGCAGTACTTC. The genes are TRBV4-2 and TRBJ2-7; D is perhaps TRBD2 (5 bases). Trimming removed 3 bases at V and 1 base at J, with 16 bases between. This CDR3 spans 16 amino acids. CDR1 is LGHNA and CDR2 is YNFKEQ in the germline V gene.

The chain is built from TRBV5-1 and TRBJ2-1, with a tentative D call TRBD1 (6 bases). V was cut by 3 bases and J by 5 bases, with 15 bases left in between. CDR3 length: 15 amino acids. The V gene's germline CDR1 is SGHRS and CDR2 YFSETQ. For the CDR3, the DNA is TGCGCCAGCAGCTCACAGGGCCCCCTACACAATGAGCAGTTCTTC. This gives the protein CASSSQGPLHNEQFF.

This rearrangement joins TRBV15 to TRBJ2-7; 7 nucleotides align to TRBD2. From germline, CDR1 is LNHNV and CDR2 YYDKDF (reference sequence). This CDR3 is 15 amino acids long. The V gene end was trimmed by 1 base and the J gene end by 2 bases; junction bases not matched to a gene: 5. The CDR3 nucleotides are TGTGCCACCAGCAGAGGCCGCGGGAGACCCTACGAGCAGTACTTC. Translated: CATSRGRGRPYEQYF.

This clone was found once. This chain uses TRBV20-1 with TRBJ2-5; 10 bases agree with TRBD1. The ends lost 3 bases at V and 1 base at J; junction bases unmatched: 11. Germline CDR1 and CDR2: DFQATT and SNEGSKA (reference sequence). The CDR3 length is 17 residues. The CDR3 loop is CSASGRDRGLGQETQYF. CDR3 sequence (DNA): TGCAGTGCTAGTGGACGCGACAGGGGGCTTGGCCAAGAGACCCAGTACTTC.

The V gene is TRBV6-5, the J gene TRBJ2-7, with 11 positions matching TRBD2. This CDR3 has 15 residues. V lost 5 bases to trimming and J lost 6 bases; unmatched junction nucleotides: 9. Germline CDR1 MNHEY, CDR2 SVGAGI. CDR3 DNA: TGTGCCAGCAGTCTGGTAGCGGGAGGGCCCAGCGAGCAGTACTTC. The encoded protein is CASSLVAGGPSEQYF.

This clone was found once. The chain couples TRBV19 to TRBJ1-5; D perhaps matches TRBD1 (5 bases). The CDR3 is 14 amino acids. V lost 11 bases and J lost 1, with 15 bases in between. The germline V gene encodes CDR1 LNHDA and CDR2 SQIVND (reference sequence). The CDR3 nucleotides read TGTGCCGGTTCCGGGGGAGGAAGCAATCAGCCCCAGCATTTT. It is translated as CAGSGGGSNQPQHF.

J is TRBJ2-5 and V is TRBV6-2 or TRBV6-3; 8 positions agree with TRBD2. The CDR3 has 16 amino acids. Germline-derived CDR1 and CDR2 are MNHEY and SVGEGT. The J segment lost 1 base and the V segment lost 6 bases, leaving 10 bases of the junction unmatched. In DNA form, the CDR3 reads TGTGCCAGCAGCACCGGGACTAGTTCACCCCAAGAGACCCAGTACTTC. Translating it yields CASSTGTSSPQETQYF.